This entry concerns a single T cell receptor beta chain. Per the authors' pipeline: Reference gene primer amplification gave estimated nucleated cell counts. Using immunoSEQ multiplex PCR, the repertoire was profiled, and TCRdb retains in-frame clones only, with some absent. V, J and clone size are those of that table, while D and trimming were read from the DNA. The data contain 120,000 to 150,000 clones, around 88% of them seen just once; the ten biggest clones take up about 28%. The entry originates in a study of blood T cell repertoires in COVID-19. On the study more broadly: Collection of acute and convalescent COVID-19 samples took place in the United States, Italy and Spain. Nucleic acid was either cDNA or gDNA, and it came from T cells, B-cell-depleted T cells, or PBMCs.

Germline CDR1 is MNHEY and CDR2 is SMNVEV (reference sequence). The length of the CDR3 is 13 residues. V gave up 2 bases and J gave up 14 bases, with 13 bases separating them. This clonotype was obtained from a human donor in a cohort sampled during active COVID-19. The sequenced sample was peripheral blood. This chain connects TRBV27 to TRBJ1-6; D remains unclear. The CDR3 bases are TGTGCCAGCAGTTTAGGCGGCTCCTCAACCCTCCACTTT. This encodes CASSLGGSSTLHF.